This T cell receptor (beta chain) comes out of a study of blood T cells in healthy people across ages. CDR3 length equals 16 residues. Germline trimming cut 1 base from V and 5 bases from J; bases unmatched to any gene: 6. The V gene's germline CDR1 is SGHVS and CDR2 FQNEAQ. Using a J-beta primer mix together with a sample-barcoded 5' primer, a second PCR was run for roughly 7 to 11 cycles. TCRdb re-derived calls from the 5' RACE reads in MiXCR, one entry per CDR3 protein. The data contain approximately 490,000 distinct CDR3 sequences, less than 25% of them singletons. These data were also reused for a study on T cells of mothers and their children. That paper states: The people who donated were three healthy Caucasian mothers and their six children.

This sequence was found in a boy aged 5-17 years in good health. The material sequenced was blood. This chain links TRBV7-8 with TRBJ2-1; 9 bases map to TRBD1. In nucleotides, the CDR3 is TGTGCCAGCAGCTTAGACCGGGACAGGGTTAACAATGAGCAGTTCTTC. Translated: CASSLDRDRVNNEQFF.